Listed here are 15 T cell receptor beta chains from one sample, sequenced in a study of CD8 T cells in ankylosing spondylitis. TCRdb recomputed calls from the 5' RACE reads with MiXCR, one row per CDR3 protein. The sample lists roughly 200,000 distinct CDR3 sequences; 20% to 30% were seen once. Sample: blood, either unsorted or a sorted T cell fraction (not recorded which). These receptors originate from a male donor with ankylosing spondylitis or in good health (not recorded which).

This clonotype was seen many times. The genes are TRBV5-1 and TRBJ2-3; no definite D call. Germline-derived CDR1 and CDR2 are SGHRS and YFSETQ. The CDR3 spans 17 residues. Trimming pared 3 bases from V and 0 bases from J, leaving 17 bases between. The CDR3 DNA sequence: TGCGCCAGCAGCTCGGGTGGATCCACGTATAGCACAGATACGCAGTATTTT. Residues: CASSSGGSTYSTDTQYF.

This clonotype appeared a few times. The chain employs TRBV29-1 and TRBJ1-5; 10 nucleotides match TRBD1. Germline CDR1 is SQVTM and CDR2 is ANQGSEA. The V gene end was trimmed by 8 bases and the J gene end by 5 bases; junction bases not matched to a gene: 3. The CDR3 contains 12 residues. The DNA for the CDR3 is TGCAGCATAGGGACAGGGGATCAGCCCCAGCATTTT. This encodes CSIGTGDQPQHF.

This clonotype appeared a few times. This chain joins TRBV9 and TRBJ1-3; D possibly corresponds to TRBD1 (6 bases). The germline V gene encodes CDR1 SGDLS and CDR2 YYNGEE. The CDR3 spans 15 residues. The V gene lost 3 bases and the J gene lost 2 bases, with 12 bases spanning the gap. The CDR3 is CASSAQGTPGNTIYF. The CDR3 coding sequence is TGTGCCAGCAGCGCGCAGGGGACCCCTGGAAACACCATATATTTT.

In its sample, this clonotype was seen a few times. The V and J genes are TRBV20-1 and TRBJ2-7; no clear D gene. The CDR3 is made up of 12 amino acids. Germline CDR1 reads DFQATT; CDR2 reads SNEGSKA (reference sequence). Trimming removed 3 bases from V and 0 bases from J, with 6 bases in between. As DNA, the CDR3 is TGCAGTGCTAGTCAAAGCTCCTACGAGCAGTACTTC. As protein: CSASQSSYEQYF.

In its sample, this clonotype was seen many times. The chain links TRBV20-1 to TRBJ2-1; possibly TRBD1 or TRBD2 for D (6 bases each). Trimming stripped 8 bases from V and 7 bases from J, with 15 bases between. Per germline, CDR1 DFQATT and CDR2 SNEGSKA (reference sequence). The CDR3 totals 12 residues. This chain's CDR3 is CSTGRGGNEQFF. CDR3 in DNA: TGCAGTACCGGGAGAGGGGGTAATGAGCAGTTCTTC.

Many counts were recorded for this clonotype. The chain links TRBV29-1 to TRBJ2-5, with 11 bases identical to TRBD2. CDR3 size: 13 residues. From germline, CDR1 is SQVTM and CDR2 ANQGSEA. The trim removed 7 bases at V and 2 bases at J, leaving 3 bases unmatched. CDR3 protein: CSAGTSGQETQYF. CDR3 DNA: TGCAGCGCAGGGACTAGCGGACAAGAGACCCAGTACTTC.

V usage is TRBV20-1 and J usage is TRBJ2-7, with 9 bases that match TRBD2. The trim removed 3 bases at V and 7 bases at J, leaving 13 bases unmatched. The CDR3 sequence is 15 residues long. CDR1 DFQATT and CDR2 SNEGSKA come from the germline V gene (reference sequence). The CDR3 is CSASDWGLAGKEQYF. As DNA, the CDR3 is TGCAGTGCTAGCGATTGGGGGCTAGCGGGGAAGGAGCAGTACTTC.

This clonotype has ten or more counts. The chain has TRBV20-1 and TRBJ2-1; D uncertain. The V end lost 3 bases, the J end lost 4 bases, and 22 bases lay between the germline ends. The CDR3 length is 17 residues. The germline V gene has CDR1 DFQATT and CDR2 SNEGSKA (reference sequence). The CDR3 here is CSARSMAIQGHYNEQFF. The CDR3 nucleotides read TGCAGTGCTAGGAGTATGGCTATCCAAGGGCATTACAATGAGCAGTTCTTC.

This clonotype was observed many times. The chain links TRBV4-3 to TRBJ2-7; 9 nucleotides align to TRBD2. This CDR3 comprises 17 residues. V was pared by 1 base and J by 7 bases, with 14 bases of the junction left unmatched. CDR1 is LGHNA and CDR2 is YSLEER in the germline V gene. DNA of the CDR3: TGCGCCAGCAGCCAAGGAGTCCTATCTAGCGGGGAAGGGGAGCAGTACTTC. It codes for CASSQGVLSSGEGEQYF.

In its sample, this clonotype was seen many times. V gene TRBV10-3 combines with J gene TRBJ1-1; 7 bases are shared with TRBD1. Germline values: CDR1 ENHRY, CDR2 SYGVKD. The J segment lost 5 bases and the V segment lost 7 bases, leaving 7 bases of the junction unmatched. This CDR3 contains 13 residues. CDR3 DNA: TGTGCCATCACGGAGACAGGGATTACTGAAGCTTTCTTT. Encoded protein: CAITETGITEAFF.

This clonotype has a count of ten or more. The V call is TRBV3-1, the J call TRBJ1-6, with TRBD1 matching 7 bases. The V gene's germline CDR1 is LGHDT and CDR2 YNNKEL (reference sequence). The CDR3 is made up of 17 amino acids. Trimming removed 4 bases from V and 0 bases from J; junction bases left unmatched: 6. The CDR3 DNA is TGTGCCAGCAGCCTACAGGGGCCGAGCTCCTATAATTCACCCCTCCACTTT. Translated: CASSLQGPSSYNSPLHF.

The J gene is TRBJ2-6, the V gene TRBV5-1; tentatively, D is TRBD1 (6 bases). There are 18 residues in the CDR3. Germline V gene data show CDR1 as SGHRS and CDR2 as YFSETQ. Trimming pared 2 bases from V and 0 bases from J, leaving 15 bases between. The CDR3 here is CASSLIAGVISGANVLTF. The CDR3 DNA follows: TGCGCCAGCAGCTTAATCGCAGGGGTAATCTCTGGGGCCAACGTCCTGACTTTC.

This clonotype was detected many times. The CDR3 nucleotides are TGCGCCAGCAGCCTTCGACTAGCGGGACATCACGAGCAGTACTTC. Residues: CASSLRLAGHHEQYF. The chain links TRBV4-3 to TRBJ2-7; 11 nucleotides match TRBD2. The CDR3 is made up of 15 amino acids. J was trimmed by 5 bases and V by 4 bases; bases with no gene match: 7. Germline CDR1 reads LGHNA; CDR2 reads YSLEER.

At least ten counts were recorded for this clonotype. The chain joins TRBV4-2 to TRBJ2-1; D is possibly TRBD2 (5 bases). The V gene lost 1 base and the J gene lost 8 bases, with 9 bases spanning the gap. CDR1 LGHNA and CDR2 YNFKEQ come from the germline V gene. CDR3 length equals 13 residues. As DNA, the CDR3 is TGTGCCAGCAGCCAAGTCGGGGAGTATGAGCAGTTCTTC. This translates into CASSQVGEYEQFF.

Here the CDR3 reads CSVVGGSVETQYF. The CDR3 DNA reads as TGCAGCGTTGTAGGGGGCTCGGTGGAGACCCAGTACTTC. The V call is TRBV29-1, the J call TRBJ2-5, with TRBD1 matching 7 bases. Germline CDR1 is SQVTM and CDR2 is ANQGSEA. The CDR3 contains 13 residues. Germline trimming cut 4 bases from V and 5 bases from J; bases unmatched to any gene: 7.